A selection of T cell receptor beta chains follows, all from one sample in a study of OX40 agonist ivuxolimab in advanced cancers. Measured with immunoSEQ multiplex PCR; TCRdb has only the in-frame clones, and not every one. This sample has approximately 74,000 clones, with roughly 85% found just once. The input for sequencing was CD4+ or CD8+ T cells sorted from blood, taken in a trial of the OX40 agonist ivuxolimab. Receptor source: an adult with an advanced solid tumor such as melanoma, head and neck, liver or kidney cancer. Both conserved end residues are part of each CDR3. A D gene is named only where the DNA matches it firmly. Size is omitted from some rows. Given values are once, few, many or a class for expanded clones.

>TRBJ2-2|few|NA|TRBV5-4
TGTGCCAGCAGCTTGAAGGGAACGAACACCGGGGAGCTGTTTTTT
CASSLKGTNTGELFF
>TRBJ2-1|NA|NA|TRBV5-5
TGTGCCAGCAGCTTGGAAGCAGGGGCGGGATATGAGCAGTTCTTC
CASSLEAGAGYEQFF
>TRBJ1-4|once|TRBD1|TRBV6-6
TGTGCCAGCAGCCTGGACAGGGTTAGGGAAAAACTGTTTTTT
CASSLDRVREKLFF
>TRBJ1-1|NA|TRBD1|TRBV19
TGTGCCAGTAGTCTCTCGGGACAGGGAATGGCTGAAGCTTTCTTT
CASSLSGQGMAEAFF
>TRBJ1-1|NA|TRBD1|TRBV11-2
TGTGCCAGCAGCTTAGACAGGGGGAGGGGCGAAGCTTTCTTT
CASSLDRGRGEAFF
>TRBJ1-2|NA|NA|TRBV30
TGTGCCTGGATCCCCCCCGACAAGTATGGCTACACCTTC
CAWIPPDKYGYTF
>TRBJ2-7|NA|NA|TRBV30
TGTGCCTGGAACAGGGAGGGCGAGCAGTACTTC
CAWNREGEQYF
>TRBJ2-2|NA|NA|TRBV9
TGTGCCAGCAGCACGAACACCGGGGAGCTGTTTTTT
CASSTNTGELFF
>TRBJ1-1|NA|NA|TRBV11-2
TGTGCCAGCAGCTTAGGGCAGGTTATGAACACTGAAGCTTTCTTT
CASSLGQVMNTEAFF
>TRBJ1-6|NA|NA|TRBV27
TGTGCCAGCAGTTATGAGGGTCATAATTCACCCCTCCACTTT
CASSYEGHNSPLHF
>TRBJ1-2|NA|NA|TRBV10-3
TGTGCCATCAGTGAGAGTGGCAGGATCTATGGCTACACCTTC
CAISESGRIYGYTF
>TRBJ2-1|NA|TRBD1|TRBV7-3
TGTGCCAGCAGCCGCGGCTGGACAGGGGGATACAATGAGCAGTTCTTC
CASSRGWTGGYNEQFF
>TRBJ2-5|once|TRBD2|TRBV10-3
TGTGCCATCAGTGAGTCGAGGGAGGGGTATGAGACCCAGTACTTC
CAISESREGYETQYF
>TRBJ2-2|once|NA|TRBV5-1
TGCGCCAGCAGCCCTCTTCGGGGGCTGAACACCGGGGAGCTGTTTTTT
CASSPLRGLNTGELFF
>TRBJ1-5|NA|NA|TRBV7-3
TGTGCCAGCAGCGCCTACAATCAGCCCCAGCATTTT
CASSAYNQPQHF
>TRBJ2-7|NA|NA|TRBV4-1
TGCGCCAGCAGCCAAGTTGGATCTCATGTATACGAGCAGTACTTC
CASSQVGSHVYEQYF
>TRBJ1-4|NA|NA|TRBV21-1
TGTGCCAGCAGCAAGCGAAGGGGGCTAGGGGAAAAACTGTTTTTT
CASSKRRGLGEKLFF
>TRBJ2-5|NA|TRBD1|TRBV5-1
TGCGCCAGCAGGAGACAGGGGGCATGGGAGACCCAGTACTTC
CASRRQGAWETQYF
>TRBJ2-3|NA|TRBD2|TRBV29-1
TGCAGCGTTCGAGGACTAGCCGTACCCACAGATACGCAGTATTTT
CSVRGLAVPTDTQYF
>TRBJ2-1|NA|NA|TRBV9
TGTGCCAGCAGCGTAGGTCCTTTCAATGAGCAGTTCTTC
CASSVGPFNEQFF
>TRBJ2-7|NA|TRBD1|TRBV2
TGTGCCAGCTCCTGGGACAGCCTCTACGAGCAGTACTTC
CASSWDSLYEQYF
>TRBJ1-5|NA|NA|TRBV18
TGTGCCAGCTCACTATCAGACAGACACACTCAGCCCCAGCATTTT
CASSLSDRHTQPQHF
>TRBJ2-2|NA|TRBD1|TRBV28
TGTGCCAGCACCCGGACAGGGGGCAGGACCGGGGAGCTGTTTTTT
CASTRTGGRTGELFF
>TRBJ2-5|NA|NA|TRBV7-2
TGTGCCAGCAGCTTAGCGCAAGTTTGGGGGGAGACCCAGTACTTC
CASSLAQVWGETQYF
>TRBJ2-3|NA|TRBD2|TRBV27
TGTGCCAGCAGTGCAGGACTAGCGGGCACAGATACGCAGTATTTT
CASSAGLAGTDTQYF
>TRBJ2-5|NA|NA|TRBV5-4
TGTGCCAGCAGCCAGGGTCCCGGGCGACAAGAGACCCAGTACTTC
CASSQGPGRQETQYF
>TRBJ2-7|NA|TRBD2|TRBV5-1
TGCGCCAGCAGCCCGGGACTAGGGTACGAGCAGTACTTC
CASSPGLGYEQYF
>TRBJ1-1|few|NA|TRBV9
TGTGCCAGCAGCGAGATGGGTTCCACTGAAGCTTTCTTT
CASSEMGSTEAFF
>TRBJ2-1|NA|TRBD1|TRBV28
TGTGCCAGCAGTTGGGACAGTTACAATGAGCAGTTCTTC
CASSWDSYNEQFF
>TRBJ2-7|once|NA|TRBV5-1
TGCGCCAGCAGCTTGGTTTGGACAGGGACTACCTACGAGCAGTACTTC
CASSLVWTGTTYEQYF
>TRBJ2-6|NA|NA|TRBV7-2
TGTGCCAGCAGCTTAGCAGGGACTGGGGCCAACGTCCTGACTTTC
CASSLAGTGANVLTF
>TRBJ1-3|NA|NA|TRBV11-2
TGTGCCAGCAGCCTTCGGTTCTCTGGAAACACCATATATTTT
CASSLRFSGNTIYF
>TRBJ2-7|NA|NA|TRBV30
TGTGCCTGGGGCGATCTACTAGCAGGGGAGCAGTACTTC
CAWGDLLAGEQYF
>TRBJ2-7|NA|NA|TRBV7-2
TGTGCCAGCAGCTTAGGGCGTCAGGGGAACCCTTCCTACGAGCAGTACTTC
CASSLGRQGNPSYEQYF
>TRBJ2-7|NA|TRBD2|TRBV6-1
TGTGCCAGCAGAGGTCTAGCGGTCAGCTCCTACGAGCAGTACTTC
CASRGLAVSSYEQYF
>TRBJ1-2|NA|NA|TRBV7-9
TGTGCCAGCAGCTTATCTACCACTGGGGGTAACTATGGCTACACCTTC
CASSLSTTGGNYGYTF
>TRBJ2-2|NA|TRBD1|TRBV25-1
TGTGCCAGCAAGGGGGCGGGTAACACCGGGGAGCTGTTTTTT
CASKGAGNTGELFF
>TRBJ2-7|NA|TRBD2|TRBV5-1
TGCGCCAGCAGCTTGGCCGGGGGGAGCCCCTACGAGCAGTACTTC
CASSLAGGSPYEQYF
>TRBJ2-6|NA|NA|TRBV29-1
TGCAGCGTGGTCGAAGGGGCCAACGTCCTGACTTTC
CSVVEGANVLTF
>TRBJ2-6|NA|TRBD1|TRBV11-2
TGTGCCAGCAGCTTCTTGCCGGGACAGGCCGCCTCTGGGGCCAACGTCCTGACTTTC
CASSFLPGQAASGANVLTF
>TRBJ2-7|NA|NA|TRBV5-1
TGCGCCAGCAGCCAAACTAGTTTTGGTAACGAGCAGTACTTC
CASSQTSFGNEQYF
>TRBJ2-1|NA|TRBD2|TRBV7-2
TGTGCCAGCAGCACCTCGACTAGCGGGGGTCTAGATGAGCAGTTCTTC
CASSTSTSGGLDEQFF
>TRBJ1-2|NA|NA|TRBV4-2
TGTGCCAGCAGCCAAACGACGGTGAACTATGGCTACACCTTC
CASSQTTVNYGYTF
>TRBJ1-3|NA|TRBD1|TRBV28
TGTGCCAGCAGTTTATTCGGACAGGCCAGCTCTGGAAACACCATATATTTT
CASSLFGQASSGNTIYF
>TRBJ2-6|NA|NA|TRBV5-1
TGCGCCAGCAGCTTGGCAGGCACTGGGGCCAACGTCCTGACTTTC
CASSLAGTGANVLTF
>TRBJ2-2|NA|TRBD1|TRBV28
TGTGCCAGCAGCGTCTTGGGACAGGCAAACACCGGGGAGCTGTTTTTT
CASSVLGQANTGELFF
>TRBJ2-7|NA|NA|TRBV7-2
TGTGCCAGCAGCCCTACATCTTACGAGCAGTACTTC
CASSPTSYEQYF
>TRBJ2-7|NA|NA|TRBV11-1
TGTGCCAGCAGCCCAGAAATAGGCGGGGTGAGCTCCTACGAGCAGTACTTC
CASSPEIGGVSSYEQYF
>TRBJ1-5|once|NA|TRBV9
TGTGCCAGCGGCCCGGGAGGAGACTTAAAACAGCCCCAGCATTTT
CASGPGGDLKQPQHF
>TRBJ2-1|NA|NA|TRBV11-2
TGTGCCAGCAGCTACAGGGTTAGTGCGGGAGACTACAATGAGCAGTTCTTC
CASSYRVSAGDYNEQFF
>TRBJ1-1|NA|NA|TRBV6-1
TGTGCCAGCAGAATGGACAGACTGAACACTGAAGCTTTCTTT
CASRMDRLNTEAFF
>TRBJ1-6|once|NA|TRBV6-6
TGTGCCAGCAGTTACGGCTTAGGTTCACCCCTCCACTTT
CASSYGLGSPLHF
>TRBJ1-5|NA|NA|TRBV6-5
TGTGCCAGCAGTTACTCCTCGACAGGCCCGAGTGGGCCCCAGCATTTT
CASSYSSTGPSGPQHF
>TRBJ1-4|NA|NA|TRBV6-5
TGTGCCAGCAGTTACTCACCCCTAACTAATGAAAAACTGTTTTTT
CASSYSPLTNEKLFF
>TRBJ2-7|NA|NA|TRBV11-2
TGTGCCAGCAGCCTATCGACAGTGGGCGAGCAGTACTTC
CASSLSTVGEQYF